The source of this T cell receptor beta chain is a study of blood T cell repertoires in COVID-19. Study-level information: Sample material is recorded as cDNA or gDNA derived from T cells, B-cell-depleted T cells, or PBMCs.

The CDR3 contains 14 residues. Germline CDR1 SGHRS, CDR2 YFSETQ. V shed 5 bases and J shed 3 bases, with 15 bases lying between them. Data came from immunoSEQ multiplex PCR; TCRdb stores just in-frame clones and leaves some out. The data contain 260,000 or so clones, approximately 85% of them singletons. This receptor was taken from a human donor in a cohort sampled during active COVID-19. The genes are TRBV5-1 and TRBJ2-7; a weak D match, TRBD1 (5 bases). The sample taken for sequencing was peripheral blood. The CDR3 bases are TGCGCCAGCAGATTATCAGGGAATCTCTACGAGCAGTACTTC. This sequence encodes CASRLSGNLYEQYF.